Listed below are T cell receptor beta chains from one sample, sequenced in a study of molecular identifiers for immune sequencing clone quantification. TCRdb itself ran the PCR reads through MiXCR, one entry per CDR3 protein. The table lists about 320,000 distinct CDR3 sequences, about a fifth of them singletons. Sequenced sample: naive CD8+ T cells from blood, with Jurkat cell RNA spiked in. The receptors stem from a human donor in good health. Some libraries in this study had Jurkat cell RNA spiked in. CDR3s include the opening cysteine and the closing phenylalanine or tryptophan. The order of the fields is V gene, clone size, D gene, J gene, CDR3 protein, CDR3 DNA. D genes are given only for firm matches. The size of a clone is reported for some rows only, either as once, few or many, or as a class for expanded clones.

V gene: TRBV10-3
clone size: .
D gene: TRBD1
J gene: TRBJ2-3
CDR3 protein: CAVSEGTGGAGDTQYF
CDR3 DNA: TGTGCCGTCAGTGAAGGGACAGGGGGCGCAGGAGATACGCAGTATTTT

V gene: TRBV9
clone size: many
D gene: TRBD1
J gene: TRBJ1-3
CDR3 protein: CASSVEGDSHSGNTIYF
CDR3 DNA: TGTGCCAGCAGCGTAGAGGGGGACAGCCACTCTGGAAACACCATATATTTT

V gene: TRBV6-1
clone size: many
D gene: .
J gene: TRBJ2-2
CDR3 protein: CASMSATYPGELFF
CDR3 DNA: TGTGCCAGCATGTCGGCGACTTACCCCGGGGAGCTGTTTTTT

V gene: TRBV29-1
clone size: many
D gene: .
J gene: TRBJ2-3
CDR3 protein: CSTEGFGTDTQYF
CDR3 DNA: TGCAGCACGGAGGGGTTCGGCACAGATACGCAGTATTTT

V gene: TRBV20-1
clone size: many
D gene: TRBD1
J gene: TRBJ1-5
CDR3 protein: CSAREQGGVNQPQHF
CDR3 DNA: TGCAGTGCTAGAGAGCAGGGGGGGGTCAATCAGCCCCAGCATTTT

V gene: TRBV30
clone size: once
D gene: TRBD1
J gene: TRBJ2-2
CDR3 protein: CTQQTGSNTGELFF
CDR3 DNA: TGTACCCAGCAGACAGGGTCGAACACCGGGGAGCTGTTTTTT

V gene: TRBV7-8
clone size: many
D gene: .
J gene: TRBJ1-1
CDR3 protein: CASSPRWNTEAFF
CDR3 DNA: TGTGCCAGCAGTCCGCGGTGGAACACTGAAGCTTTCTTT

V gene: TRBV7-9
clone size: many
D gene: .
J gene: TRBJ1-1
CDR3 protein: CASSPREAFF
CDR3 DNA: TGTGCCAGCAGCCCCCGGGAAGCTTTCTTT

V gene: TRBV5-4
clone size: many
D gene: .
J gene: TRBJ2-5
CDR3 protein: CASSAQGGLETQYF
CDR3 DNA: TGTGCCAGCTCAGCTCAGGGGGGGCTGGAGACCCAGTACTTC

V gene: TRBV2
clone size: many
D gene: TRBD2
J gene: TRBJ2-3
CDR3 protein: CASSEREAGASTDTQYF
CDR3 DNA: TGTGCCAGCAGTGAGAGGGAGGCGGGAGCCTCCACAGATACGCAGTATTTT

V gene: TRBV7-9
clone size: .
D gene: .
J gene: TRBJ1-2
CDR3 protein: CASSSSLYYGYTF
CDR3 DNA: TGTGCCAGCAGCTCTTCGCTATACTATGGCTACACCTTC

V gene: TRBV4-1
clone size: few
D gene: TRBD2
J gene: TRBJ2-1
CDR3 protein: CASSQDRGGGEQFF
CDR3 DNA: TGCGCCAGCAGCCAAGATCGGGGGGGCGGTGAGCAGTTCTTC

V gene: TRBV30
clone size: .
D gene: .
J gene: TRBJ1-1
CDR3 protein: CAWRDLGGEAFF
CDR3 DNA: TGTGCCTGGAGGGACCTCGGGGGTGAAGCTTTCTTT

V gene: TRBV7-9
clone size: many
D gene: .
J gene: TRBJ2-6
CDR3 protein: CASSFPAQWTTSGANVLTF
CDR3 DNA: TGTGCCAGCAGCTTCCCGGCCCAGTGGACAACCTCTGGGGCCAACGTCCTGACTTTC

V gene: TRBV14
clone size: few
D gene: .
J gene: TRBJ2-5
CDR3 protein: CASSHLRDPQETQYF
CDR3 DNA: TGTGCCAGCAGCCATCTACGGGACCCCCAAGAGACCCAGTACTTC

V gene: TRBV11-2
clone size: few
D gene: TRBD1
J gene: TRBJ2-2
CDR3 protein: CASSLDPGGTPETNTGELFF
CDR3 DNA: TGTGCCAGCAGCTTAGATCCAGGGGGCACACCGGAAACGAACACCGGGGAGCTGTTTTTT

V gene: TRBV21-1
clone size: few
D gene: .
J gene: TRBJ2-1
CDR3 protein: CASSRGVRSDDNEQFF
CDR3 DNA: TGTGCCAGCAGCCGGGGGGTGCGCTCGGACGACAATGAGCAGTTCTTC

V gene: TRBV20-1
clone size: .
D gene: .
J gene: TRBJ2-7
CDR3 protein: CGAGTGYERYF
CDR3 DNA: TGCGGTGCTGGGACCGGTTACGAGCGGTACTTC

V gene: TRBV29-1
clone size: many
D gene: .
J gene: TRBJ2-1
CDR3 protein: CSVPGQAYNEQFF
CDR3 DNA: TGCAGCGTGCCGGGACAAGCCTACAATGAGCAGTTCTTC

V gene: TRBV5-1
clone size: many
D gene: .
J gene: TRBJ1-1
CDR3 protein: CASRWLSSGTEAFF
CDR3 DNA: TGCGCCAGCAGGTGGCTTAGTTCTGGCACTGAAGCTTTCTTT

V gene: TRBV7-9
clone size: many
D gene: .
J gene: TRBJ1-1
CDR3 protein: CASSHFETGASEAFF
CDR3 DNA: TGTGCCAGCAGCCACTTTGAGACAGGCGCCTCTGAAGCTTTCTTT

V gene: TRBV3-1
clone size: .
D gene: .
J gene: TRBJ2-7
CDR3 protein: CASSQEWAPSHEQYF
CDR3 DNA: TGTGCCAGCAGCCAAGAGTGGGCACCCTCCCACGAGCAGTACTTC

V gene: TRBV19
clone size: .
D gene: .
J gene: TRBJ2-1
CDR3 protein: CASNTWGRGEQFF
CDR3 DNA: TGTGCCAGTAATACTTGGGGGCGCGGTGAGCAGTTCTTC

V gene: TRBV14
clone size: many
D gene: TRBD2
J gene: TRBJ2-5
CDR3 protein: CASSQGLAGNRYQETQYF
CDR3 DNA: TGTGCCAGCAGCCAGGGACTAGCGGGGAACAGATACCAAGAGACCCAGTACTTC

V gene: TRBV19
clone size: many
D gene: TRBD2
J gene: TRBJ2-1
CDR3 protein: CASSPTSGRSYNEQFF
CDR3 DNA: TGTGCCAGTAGTCCGACTAGCGGGAGGTCCTACAATGAGCAGTTCTTC

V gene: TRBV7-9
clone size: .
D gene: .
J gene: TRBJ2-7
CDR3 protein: CASSLVSGDERYF
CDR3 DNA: TGTGCCAGCAGCTTAGTATCCGGGGACGAGCGGTACTTC

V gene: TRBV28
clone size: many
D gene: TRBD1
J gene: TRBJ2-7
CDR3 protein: CASSPTGTGSSYEQYF
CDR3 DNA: TGTGCCAGCAGTCCTACCGGGACAGGGAGCTCCTACGAGCAGTACTTC

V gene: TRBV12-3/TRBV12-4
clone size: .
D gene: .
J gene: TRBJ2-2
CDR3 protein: CASSSDRDTIFLRGYTGELFF
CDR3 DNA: TGTGCCAGCAGTTCGGACAGAGACACTATTTTTCTGCGGGGATACACCGGGGAGCTGTTTTTT

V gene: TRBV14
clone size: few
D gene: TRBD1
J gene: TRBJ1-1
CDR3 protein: CTSSQGDRASTEAFF
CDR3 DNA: TGTACCAGCAGCCAAGGTGACAGGGCTAGCACTGAAGCTTTCTTT

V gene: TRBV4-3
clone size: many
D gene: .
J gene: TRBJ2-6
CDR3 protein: CASSQDGVSNVLTF
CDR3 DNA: TGCGCCAGCAGCCAAGATGGAGTGTCCAACGTCCTGACTTTC

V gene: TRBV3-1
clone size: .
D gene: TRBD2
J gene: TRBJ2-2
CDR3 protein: CASSRTSVDTGELFF
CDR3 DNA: TGTGCCAGCAGCCGGACTAGCGTAGACACCGGGGAGCTGTTTTTT